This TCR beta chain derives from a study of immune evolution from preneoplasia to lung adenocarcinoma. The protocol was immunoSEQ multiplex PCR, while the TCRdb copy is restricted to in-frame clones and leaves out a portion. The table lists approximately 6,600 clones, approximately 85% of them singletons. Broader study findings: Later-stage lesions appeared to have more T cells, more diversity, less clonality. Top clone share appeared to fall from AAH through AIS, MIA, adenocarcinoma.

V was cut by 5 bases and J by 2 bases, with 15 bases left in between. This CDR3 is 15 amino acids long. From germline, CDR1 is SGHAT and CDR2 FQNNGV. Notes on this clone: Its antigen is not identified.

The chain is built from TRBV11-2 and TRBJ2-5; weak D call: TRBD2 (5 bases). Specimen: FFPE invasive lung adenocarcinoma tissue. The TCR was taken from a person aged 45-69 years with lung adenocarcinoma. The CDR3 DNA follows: TGTGCCAGCAGCCCTAGCCCCGGGCCTCAAGAGACCCAGTACTTC. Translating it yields CASSPSPGPQETQYF.